This T cell receptor beta chain was identified during a study of sequential checkpoint blockade in melanoma. The length of the CDR3 is 15 residues. Germline V gene lookup returns CDR1 MDHEN and CDR2 SYDVKM. The ends lost 4 bases at V and 2 bases at J; junction bases unmatched: 6. This clone was recorded a few times. Stated treatment: randomized to nivolumab then ipilimumab (arm A) or the reverse (arm B). TCRdb's copy holds only in-frame clones and misses some; the assay was immunoSEQ multiplex PCR. Here the sample spans approximately 2,100 clones, about 19% being singletons. Sequenced material: tumor tissue (inferred from file names), taken from a patient given nivolumab and ipilimumab in sequence. The clonotype was recovered from a human donor with melanoma. V and J are TRBV28 and TRBJ2-7; 9 bases match TRBD1. The CDR3 sequence: CASSYRTGDTYEQYF. CDR3 in DNA: TGTGCCAGCAGTTATAGGACAGGGGACACCTACGAGCAGTACTTC.